One sample yielded the 11 T cell receptor beta chains listed below, sequenced in a study of cytomegalovirus exposure and HLA in healthy donors. PCR amplification relied on 60 Vbeta primers (plus 13 Jbeta primers). The protocol was immunoSEQ multiplex PCR, while the TCRdb copy is restricted to in-frame clones and leaves out a portion. Here the sample spans 200,000 to 250,000 clones, 70% to 80% being singletons. The sample taken for sequencing was PBMCs. The receptors derive from a woman aged 30 to 39 in good health and CMV-seronegative.

This clone occurred a few times. The chain combines TRBV7-2 with TRBJ2-3, with D uncertain. V dropped 5 bases and J dropped 5 bases, with 11 bases sitting between them. The CDR3 covers 13 residues. Germline V gene data show CDR1 as SGHTA and CDR2 as FQGNSA. CDR3 coding DNA: TGTGCCAGCAGCCTCCTGCGGTTAGATACGCAGTATTTT. Its protein product is CASSLLRLDTQYF.

The J gene is TRBJ2-1, the V gene TRBV7-8; 10 nucleotides line up with TRBD2. From germline, CDR1 is SGHVS and CDR2 FQNEAQ. V gave up 5 bases and J gave up 0 bases; unmatched junction bases: 7. The CDR3 has 17 residues. CDR3 DNA: TGTGCCAGCAGCCTCAGCGGGGGGGAGAGCTCCTACAATGAGCAGTTCTTC. Protein product: CASSLSGGESSYNEQFF.

This clone came up once. V gene TRBV5-1 combines with J gene TRBJ1-2; 8 positions match TRBD1. In germline, CDR1 is SGHRS, CDR2 YFSETQ. The CDR3 covers 13 residues. V shed 3 bases and J 8 bases; nucleotides not matched to a gene: 6. CDR3 loop: CASSWDRFMGYTF. CDR3 bases: TGCGCCAGCAGCTGGGACAGGTTTATGGGCTACACCTTC.

This chain links TRBV30 with TRBJ1-1; D not resolved. Germline-derived CDR1 and CDR2 are GTSNPN and SVGIG (reference sequence). Trimming removed 2 bases at V and 4 bases at J, with 11 bases between. The CDR3 is made up of 13 amino acids. This CDR3 is CAWSIGLSTEAFF. The DNA for the CDR3 is TGTGCCTGGAGTATTGGCCTCTCCACTGAAGCTTTCTTT.

This clone was seen only a few times. The chain combines TRBV5-1 with TRBJ2-7; the D gene is possibly TRBD2 (6 bases). Deletions cut 4 bases from V and 2 bases from J, with 13 bases between. CDR3 size: 14 residues. Germline V CDR1 and CDR2: SGHRS, YFSETQ. CDR3 sequence (DNA): TGCGCCAGCAGCGGACTCGGAGGGGCCTACGAGCAGTACTTC. Residues: CASSGLGGAYEQYF.

The rearrangement links TRBV9 to TRBJ1-6; TRBD1 agrees at 11 bases. This CDR3 has 18 amino acids. V lost 3 bases and J lost 0; bases outside the gene matches: 5. Germline CDR1 is SGDLS and CDR2 is YYNGEE. Here the CDR3 DNA reads TGTGCCAGCAGCGGAGGGACAGGGGGTAGCTCCTATAATTCACCCCTCCACTTT. Its protein product is CASSGGTGGSSYNSPLHF.

The count of this clone is one. The rearrangement links TRBV5-1 to TRBJ1-3; 9 bases are shared with TRBD1. V shed 4 bases, J shed 4 bases, and the junction held 6 bases outside the gene matches. Germline CDR1 reads SGHRS; CDR2 reads YFSETQ. This CDR3 contains 15 residues. The CDR3 DNA reads as TGCGCCAGCAGCGAGGGACAGGGTGGCGGAAACACCATATATTTT. It is translated as CASSEGQGGGNTIYF. Combining the CDR3 with reference TRBV5-1 and TRBJ1-3 gives the whole variable domain KAGVTQTPRYLIKTRGQQVTLSCSPISGHRSVSWYQQTPGQGLQFLFEYFSETQRNKGNFPGRFSGRQFSNSRSEMNVSTLELGDSALYLCASSEGQGGGNTIYFGEGSWLTVV.

V usage is TRBV19 and J usage is TRBJ2-1; TRBD1 agrees at 9 bases. V shed 5 bases, J shed 6 bases, and the junction held 2 bases outside the gene matches. The germline CDR1 and CDR2 sequences are LNHDA and SQIVND (reference sequence). The CDR3 consists of 13 residues. The CDR3 spells CASSSGQGNEQFF. The CDR3 DNA follows: TGTGCCAGTAGTTCGGGACAGGGCAATGAGCAGTTCTTC.

The chain uses TRBV9 and TRBJ2-3, with TRBD1 matching 8 bases. CDR3 length equals 16 residues. V lost 4 bases, J lost 0 bases, and 7 bases stayed unmatched. CDR1 and CDR2 (germline): SGDLS, YYNGEE. The CDR3 sequence is CASSLDRGGSTDTQYF. The CDR3, as DNA: TGTGCCAGCAGCCTCGACAGGGGCGGAAGCACAGATACGCAGTATTTT.

This clone was detected only a few times. V and J are TRBV5-6 and TRBJ1-2; TRBD1 matches 7 bases. Looked up from germline, CDR1 is SGHDT and CDR2 is YYEEEE. V shed 2 bases and J 4 bases; nucleotides not matched to a gene: 11. The CDR3 has 16 residues. CDR3: CASSFLKTGTGYGYTF. Written as DNA, the CDR3 is TGTGCCAGCAGCTTCCTGAAGACAGGGACTGGCTATGGCTACACCTTC. Full variable domain (missing parts from reference TRBV5-6 and TRBJ1-2): DAGVTQSPTHLIKTRGQQVTLRCSPKSGHDTVSWYQQALGQGPQFIFQYYEEEERQRGNFPDRFSGHQFPNYSSELNVNALLLGDSALYLCASSFLKTGTGYGYTFGSGTRLTVV.

This chain links TRBV7-9 with TRBJ1-2; tentative D call: TRBD1 (5 bases). V lost 2 bases, J lost 4 bases, and 11 bases lay in between. The CDR3 has 14 amino acids. Germline CDR1 SEHNR, CDR2 FQNEAQ (reference sequence). In DNA, the CDR3 is TGTGCCAGCAGCTTACAGGGCCAAACCTATGGCTACACCTTC. Translation: CASSLQGQTYGYTF.